These 15 T cell receptor beta chains originate from one sample sequenced in a study of blood T cells in healthy people across ages (dated by TCRdb to between 2014 and 2017). The library was built by means of 5' RACE. Sequencing instrument: Illumina HiSeq 2500. A second PCR of about 7 to 12 cycles was performed with a sample-barcoded 5' primer and a J-beta primer mix. TCRdb trimmed public reads at Q25 via fastp, called clones via MiXCR and kept in-frame beta chains. Rows matching on CDR3 protein sequence are summarized as one entry with the most common DNA and genes. This sample has around 1,000,000 distinct CDR3 sequences in its table, and around two fifths of those were observed once. The top ten constitute over 10% of the sample. Material: blood. The receptor source for this set is a man aged 18 to 30 in good health.

CDR3: CASSQPQAKGNYGYTF. The DNA for the CDR3 is TGTGCCAGCAGCCAGCCACAGGCGAAGGGTAACTATGGCTACACCTTC. This rearrangement joins TRBV4-2 to TRBJ1-2, with D possibly being TRBD1 (5 bases). V was cut by 3 bases and J by 1 base, with 15 bases left in between. Germline CDR1 LGHNA, CDR2 YNFKEQ. The CDR3 covers 16 residues.

This clonotype was seen a few times. The genes are TRBV14 and TRBJ2-1; no definite D call. The V gene's germline CDR1 is SGHDN and CDR2 FVKESK. The ends were cut back, 4 bases at V and 7 bases at J, with 20 bases in the middle. This CDR3 comprises 16 residues. CDR3 amino acids: CASSLPERPLRNEQFF. CDR3 DNA: TGTGCCAGCAGCCTTCCAGAACGACCTTTAAGGAATGAGCAGTTCTTC.

The chain uses TRBV7-8 and TRBJ1-2; 9 nucleotides align to TRBD1. Looked up from germline, CDR1 is SGHVS and CDR2 is FQNEAQ. With 1 base clipped from V and 4 bases from J, the junction kept 4 bases outside the gene matches. This CDR3 comprises 15 residues. CDR3 in amino acids: CASSLVGTGIYGYTF. The CDR3 nucleotides are TGTGCCAGCAGCTTAGTCGGGACAGGGATCTATGGCTACACCTTC.

This clonotype has only a few counts. This rearrangement joins TRBV6-5 to TRBJ2-1; D call uncertain. V lost 6 bases and J lost 2, with 11 bases in between. The CDR3 length is 14 residues. CDR1 and CDR2 (germline): MNHEY, SVGAGI. CDR3 residues: CASSIGNTYNEQFF. CDR3 sequence (DNA): TGTGCCAGCAGCATTGGGAATACCTACAATGAGCAGTTCTTC.

This clonotype has a count of ten or more. The V gene is TRBV5-1, the J gene TRBJ2-7; 7 bases map to TRBD1. Per germline, CDR1 SGHRS and CDR2 YFSETQ. The length of the CDR3 is 14 residues. After removal of 3 bases from V and 2 bases from J, the junction contained 5 bases not matched to a gene. CDR3 amino acids: CASSSMTGTYEQYF. CDR3 sequence (DNA): TGCGCCAGCAGCTCTATGACAGGGACCTACGAGCAGTACTTC.

CDR3: CSVARDSINQPQHF. The CDR3 nucleotides read TGCAGCGTTGCCCGGGACAGTATCAATCAGCCCCAGCATTTT. V gene TRBV29-1 combines with J gene TRBJ1-5; 7 nucleotides align to TRBD1. This CDR3 comprises 14 residues. V trimming: 4 bases; J trimming: 3 bases; junction bases outside the gene matches: 6. In germline, CDR1 is SQVTM, CDR2 ANQGSEA. Looking up the rest from reference TRBV29-1 and TRBJ1-5 gives the full variable domain: SAVISQKPSRDICQRGTSLTIQCQVDSQVTMMFWYRQQPGQSLTLIATANQGSEATYESGFVIDKFPISRPNLTFSTLTVSNMSPEDSSIYLCSVARDSINQPQHFGDGTRLSIL.

The chain couples TRBV3-1 to TRBJ2-2; D not resolved. CDR1 and CDR2 from the germline V gene are LGHDT and YNNKEL (reference sequence). Between the trimmed V and J ends, which lost 0 bases and 4 bases, there was a span of 12 bases. The CDR3 runs 16 residues. DNA of the CDR3: TGTGCCAGCAGCCAAGATCGTGGGGTCGGCACCGGGGAGCTGTTTTTT. It codes for CASSQDRGVGTGELFF.

This clonotype came up a few times. The V call is TRBV29-1, the J call TRBJ1-2, with 8 bases that match TRBD1. This CDR3 region has 13 residues. Germline trimming cut 5 bases from V and 2 bases from J; bases unmatched to any gene: 4. Per germline, CDR1 SQVTM and CDR2 ANQGSEA. Here the CDR3 DNA reads TGCAGCGTTAGGGACAGGACAAACTATGGCTACACCTTC. This translates into CSVRDRTNYGYTF.

For this clonotype: One end of the junction is discordant with germline, which a read error may explain. V and J are TRBV5-1 and TRBJ2-6; possibly TRBD1 for D (5 bases). The CDR3 spans 15 residues. Germline V gives CDR1 SGHRS, CDR2 YFSETQ. The CDR3 loop reads CASSLAVSGADVLTF. Here the CDR3 DNA reads TGCGCCAGCAGCTTGGCGGTCTCTGGGGCCGACGTCCTGACTTTC.

This clonotype appeared a few times. The rearrangement uses TRBV5-6 and TRBJ2-1; TRBD2 aligns across 8 bases. The CDR3 sequence is 15 residues long. The germline CDR1 and CDR2 sequences are SGHDT and YYEEEE. V was pared by 3 bases and J by 7 bases, with 9 bases of the junction left unmatched. The CDR3 DNA is TGTGCCAGCAGCTCCACCGGGGGGGCCAGGAATGAGCAGTTCTTC. It translates to CASSSTGGARNEQFF.

The rearrangement uses TRBV6-5 and TRBJ2-1; D may be TRBD1 or TRBD2 (6 bases each). The V and J ends lost 0 bases and 0 bases respectively, with 15 bases between them. Germline assignment: CDR1 MNHEY and CDR2 SVGAGI. The CDR3 runs to 18 residues. CDR3 loop: CASSYSRRGQSSYNEQFF. In nucleotides, the CDR3 is TGTGCCAGCAGTTACTCGAGACGGGGGCAATCCTCCTACAATGAGCAGTTCTTC.

The chain carries TRBV10-3 and TRBJ2-5; TRBD1 agrees at 8 bases. The J call is in doubt because the DNA end fits TRBJ2-7 better. Germline V CDR1 and CDR2: ENHRY, SYGVKD. CDR3 length equals 15 residues. CDR3 protein: CAISESRDRSYEQYF. CDR3 DNA sequence: TGTGCCATCAGTGAGTCCCGGGACAGGTCTTACGAGCAGTACTTC.

The chain joins TRBV6-2 or TRBV6-3 to TRBJ2-1, with no clear D. The CDR3 is made up of 12 amino acids. Germline V CDR1 and CDR2: MNHEY, SVGEGT. V shed 8 bases and J shed 7 bases, with 12 bases lying between them. CDR3 coding DNA: TGTGCCAGCCGATGGGTCGAAAATGAGCAGTTCTTC. Protein: CASRWVENEQFF.

This chain joins TRBV18 and TRBJ1-1; maybe TRBD1 (5 bases). The V and J ends lost 0 bases and 3 bases respectively, with 17 bases between them. The germline V gene encodes CDR1 KGHSH and CDR2 LQKENI. The CDR3 is 17 residues long. The CDR3 DNA reads TGTGCCAGCTCACCACCGGGGGGGTGGGAAGGAGACACTGAAGCTTTCTTT. Its translation is CASSPPGGWEGDTEAFF.

The rearrangement links TRBV27 to TRBJ2-1; unclear D gene. The end of the DNA aligns better with TRBJ2-7, so the J call may be wrong. There are 16 residues in the CDR3. CDR1 and CDR2 (germline): MNHEY, SMNVEV (reference sequence). Written as DNA, the CDR3 is TGTGCCAGCAGTACTACGGCTTGGACCATTTCCGACGAGCAGTACTTC. Translating gives CASSTTAWTISDEQYF.